The 15 T cell receptor beta chains reported below all come from one sample, sequenced in a study of T cell responses to AZD1222 COVID-19 vaccine. Here immunoSEQ multiplex PCR was the method, and the copy in TCRdb shows in-frame clones only, minus some. This table holds 120,000 to 150,000 clones, more than 90% found once. The sample consisted of peripheral blood, taken on day 0 of AZD1222 vaccination. These receptors were collected from an adult in good health.

This rearrangement joins TRBV28 to TRBJ2-1; tentative D call: TRBD2 (7 bases). The CDR3 covers 15 residues. Trimming left V 10 bases short and J 8 bases short, with 24 bases between. Germline values: CDR1 MDHEN, CDR2 SYDVKM. The CDR3 region is CATLRGAQGFDEQFF. The CDR3 bases are TGTGCCACCCTTCGGGGGGCCCAGGGGTTCGATGAGCAGTTCTTC. The variable domain in full, with the rest retrieved from reference TRBV28 and TRBJ2-1, is DVKVTQSSRYLVKRTGEKVFLECVQDMDHENMFWYRQDPGLGLRLIYFSYDVKMKEKGDIPEGYSVSREKKERFSLILESASTNQTSMYLCATLRGAQGFDEQFFGPGTRLTVL.

The genes are TRBV7-7 and TRBJ2-1; tentatively, D is TRBD1 or TRBD2 (6 bases each). Per germline, CDR1 SSHAT and CDR2 FNYEAQ (reference sequence). The CDR3 totals 16 residues. V gave up 5 bases and J gave up 8 bases, with 22 bases separating them. DNA for the CDR3: TGTGCCAGCAGCCCAAGGGGGACTCACCCGCCCTATGAGCAGTTCTTC. Translated: CASSPRGTHPPYEQFF.

V usage is TRBV7-6 and J usage is TRBJ1-5; tentatively, D is TRBD1 (5 bases). Germline V gene data show CDR1 as SGHVS and CDR2 as FNYEAQ. CDR3 length: 17 residues. Trimming shortened V by 1 base and J by 0 bases, and 13 bases separated the two germline ends. The CDR3 sequence: CASSLVGDGDSNQPQHF. In nucleotides, the CDR3 is TGTGCCAGCAGCTTAGTTGGGGACGGGGATAGCAATCAGCCCCAGCATTTT.

The V and J genes are TRBV4-3 and TRBJ2-1, with 9 bases matching TRBD2. J was trimmed by 4 bases and V by 3 bases; bases with no gene match: 4. The CDR3 is made up of 15 amino acids. Germline-derived CDR1 and CDR2 are LGHNA and YSLEER. The CDR3 sequence is CASSQRGLAYNEQFF. Here the CDR3 DNA reads TGCGCCAGCAGCCAGAGAGGACTAGCGTACAATGAGCAGTTCTTC.

The rearrangement joins TRBV30 to TRBJ1-6; weak D call: TRBD1 (6 bases). V was trimmed by 3 bases and J by 4 bases, leaving 10 bases between them. The CDR3 covers 14 residues. Germline values: CDR1 GTSNPN, CDR2 SVGIG (reference sequence). DNA for the CDR3: TGTGCCTGGAGAGCCGGGACATATAATTCACCCCTCCACTTT. This gives the protein CAWRAGTYNSPLHF.

J is TRBJ1-1 and V is TRBV10-2; D gene unclear. Deletions cut 5 bases from V and 2 bases from J, with 0 bases between. This CDR3 region has 10 residues. The germline V gene has CDR1 WSHSY and CDR2 SAAADI. For the CDR3, the DNA is TGCGCCAGCAGTAACACTGAAGCTTTCTTT. Protein: CASSNTEAFF.

V usage is TRBV3-1 (or the pseudogene TRBV3-2) and J usage is TRBJ2-6; perhaps TRBD2 as D (5 bases). V was pared by 5 bases and J by 0 bases, with 20 bases between. The CDR3 totals 19 residues. CDR1 is LGHDT, CDR2 YNNKEL, per germline (reference sequence). CDR3 sequence reads: CASSSDSGYFVSGANVLTF. In DNA, the CDR3 is TGTGCCAGCAGCTCTGACTCGGGGTATTTTGTCTCTGGGGCCAACGTCCTGACTTTC.

The V gene is TRBV6-5, the J gene TRBJ2-7; the D gene is possibly TRBD2 (5 bases). The CDR3 has 13 amino acids. Trimming cost V 8 bases and J 3 bases, with 14 bases left between them. Germline V gene data show CDR1 as MNHEY and CDR2 as SVGAGI. In nucleotides, the CDR3 is TGTGCCAGCGCACCGGGATACAACTACGAGCAGTACTTC. Its protein product is CASAPGYNYEQYF.

The J gene is TRBJ1-4, the V gene TRBV12-3 or TRBV12-4; D is unresolved. The CDR3 has 11 amino acids. The V end was cut by 8 bases, the J end by 5 bases, with 6 bases between. The CDR3 protein is CASGENEKLFF. The CDR3 coding sequence is TGTGCCAGCGGGGAAAATGAAAAACTGTTTTTT.

V and J are TRBV11-2 and TRBJ2-1; 10 bases are shared with TRBD2. V lost 3 bases and J lost 3; bases outside the gene matches: 2. This CDR3 has 15 amino acids. Germline-derived CDR1 and CDR2 are SGHAT and FQNNGV. CDR3 loop: CASSFGTSVYNEQFF. The CDR3 coding sequence is TGTGCCAGCAGCTTCGGGACTAGCGTCTACAATGAGCAGTTCTTC.

The J gene is TRBJ1-4, the V gene TRBV5-4; possibly TRBD1 for D (5 bases). This CDR3 contains 14 residues. CDR1 and CDR2 (germline): SGHNT, YYREEE (reference sequence). Trimming pared 7 bases from V and 2 bases from J, leaving 12 bases between. The CDR3 bases are TGTGCCAGCGACGGGGGGAGCACTAATGAAAAACTGTTTTTT. Translating gives CASDGGSTNEKLFF.

V is TRBV7-9 and J is TRBJ1-2; D not resolved. CDR3 length: 15 amino acids. V gave up 5 bases and J gave up 4 bases, with 17 bases separating them. Germline CDR1 SEHNR, CDR2 FQNEAQ (reference sequence). CDR3 bases: TGTGCCAGCAGCAACGGGCTCTTTAGGGTCTATGGCTACACCTTC. Protein product: CASSNGLFRVYGYTF.

This sequence joins TRBV27 and TRBJ2-7, with D unresolved. The V end was cut by 3 bases, the J end by 2 bases, with 14 bases between. This CDR3 has 15 residues. Germline V gene lookup returns CDR1 MNHEY and CDR2 SMNVEV (reference sequence). CDR3 bases: TGTGCCAGCAGTTTCCTTTTGAGTCACCCCTACGAGCAGTACTTC. This sequence encodes CASSFLLSHPYEQYF.

The chain joins TRBV2 to TRBJ1-2; 7 bases are a match to TRBD1. CDR1 and CDR2 from the germline V gene are SNHLY and FYNNEI. Germline trimming cut 6 bases from V and 0 bases from J; bases unmatched to any gene: 7. This CDR3 region has 15 residues. The CDR3 is CASRVPGQSNYGYTF. The CDR3 DNA sequence: TGTGCCAGCAGGGTCCCGGGACAGTCTAACTATGGCTACACCTTC.

This chain uses TRBV5-8 with TRBJ2-2; D possibly corresponds to TRBD1 (6 bases). Germline V gene sequence: CDR1 SGHTS, CDR2 YDEGEE. The CDR3 totals 11 residues. Trimming took off 10 bases at V and 8 bases at J, with 12 bases between the two ends. The CDR3 region has the DNA TGTGCCGTAAACAGGGCTGGGGAGCTGTTTTTT. Translation gives CAVNRAGELFF.